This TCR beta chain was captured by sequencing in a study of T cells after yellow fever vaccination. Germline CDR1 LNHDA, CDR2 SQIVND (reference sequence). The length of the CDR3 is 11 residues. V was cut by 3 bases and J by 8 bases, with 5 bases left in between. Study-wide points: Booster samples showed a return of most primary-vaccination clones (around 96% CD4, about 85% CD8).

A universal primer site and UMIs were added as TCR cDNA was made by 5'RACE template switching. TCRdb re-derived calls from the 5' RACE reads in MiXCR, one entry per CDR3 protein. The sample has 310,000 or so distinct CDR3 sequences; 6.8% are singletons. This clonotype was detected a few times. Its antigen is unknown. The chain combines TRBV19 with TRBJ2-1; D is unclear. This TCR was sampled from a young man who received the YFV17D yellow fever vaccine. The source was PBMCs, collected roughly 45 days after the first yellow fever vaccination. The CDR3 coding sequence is TGTGCCAGTAGTATTTTCCATGAGCAGTTCTTC. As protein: CASSIFHEQFF.